The TCR beta chain under discussion was sequenced for a study of T-cell memory formation after mild COVID-19. TCRdb passed the 5' RACE reads through MiXCR, listing each CDR3 protein once. This sample has a few hundred thousand distinct CDR3 sequences; 8% to 11% occur once, and the top ten carry approximately 2.8%. This CDR3 contains 15 residues. V lost 2 bases, J lost 1 base, and 10 bases lay in between. CDR1 is KGHSH and CDR2 is LQKENI in the germline V gene. This TCR was recovered from a man aged 18 to 30 who had mild COVID-19 (a few samples of this study predate the infection). Cell type and time point are not known. The J gene is TRBJ2-3, the V gene TRBV18, with D possibly matching TRBD1 (6 bases). The sample comprised PBMCs or a T cell subset sorted from them (not recorded which). The chain's CDR3 is CASSPNRAGTDTQYF. In DNA, the CDR3 is TGTGCCAGCTCACCAAACAGGGCGGGCACAGATACGCAGTATTTT. Full variable domain (rest looked up from reference TRBV18 and TRBJ2-3): NAGVMQNPRHLVRRRGQEARLRCSPMKGHSHVYWYRQLPEEGLKFMVYLQKENIIDESGMPKERFSAEFPKEGPSILRIQQVVRGDSAAYFCASSPNRAGTDTQYFGPGTRLTVL.